This T cell receptor beta chain was sequenced in a study of T cells in Graves' hyperthyroidism and ophthalmopathy. The CDR3 regions of TCR beta were amplified from RNA transcripts. Using the HTBI primer set, a first-round RT-PCR was run on the TCR CDR3. TCRdb recomputed calls from the multiplex PCR reads with MiXCR, one row per CDR3 protein. The data show 300,000 or so distinct CDR3 sequences, approximately 17% seen once. This CDR3 region has 15 residues. CDR1 SQVTM and CDR2 ANQGSEA come from the germline V gene. Trimming removed 7 bases from V and 2 bases from J; junction bases left unmatched: 10. The sample comprised blood. This rearrangement joins TRBV29-1 to TRBJ2-5; 10 bases map to TRBD2. The sequence was obtained from a man aged 30-40 years with Graves' hyperthyroidism. The chain's CDR3 is CSGGPSGRGQETQYF. The CDR3 nucleotides read TGCAGCGGGGGACCTAGCGGGAGAGGGCAAGAGACCCAGTACTTC.